This TCR beta chain was identified during a study of molecular identifiers for immune sequencing clone quantification. For bulk TCR libraries, previously described methods and listed TCR primers were used. TCRdb fed the PCR reads into MiXCR, producing one record per CDR3 protein. The sample contains 97,000 or so distinct CDR3 sequences, 24% of which appear only once. This clonotype was obtained from a human donor in good health. Some libraries in this study had Jurkat cell RNA spiked in. Sequences were obtained from naive CD8+ T cells from blood, with Jurkat cell RNA spiked in. Subset in this sample: FACS-sorted CD8+CD4-CCR7+CD45RA+ naive T cells.

CDR3 bases: TGTGCCACCAGCAGAGATTTAGGGGGCGTCTACAATGAGCAGTTCTTC. Encoded protein: CATSRDLGGVYNEQFF. J is TRBJ2-1 and V is TRBV15, with 7 positions matching TRBD1. Unmatched junction bases numbered 5, after V lost 0 bases and J lost 3 bases. Germline V lookup: CDR1 LNHNV, CDR2 YYDKDF (reference sequence). The CDR3 spans 16 residues.